The 18 T cell receptor beta chains presented below share a single source sample, sequenced in a study of CD8+CD57+ T cells in acquired aplastic anemia. The TCR beta profiling, which covered VDJ combination and CDR3 sequence, was carried out using genomic DNA as the template. MiXCR, run by TCRdb on the reads, gives a single entry per CDR3 protein. The sample holds about 160,000 distinct CDR3 sequences, roughly 45% seen once. The material sequenced was sorted CD4+, CD8+, or CD8+CD57+ T cells (not recorded which) from PBMCs. The receptor set was obtained from a human donor in good health.

In its sample, this clonotype was seen a few times. The chain recombines TRBV5-6 with TRBJ2-1; no clear D. Trimming stripped 2 bases from V and 0 bases from J, with 0 bases between. Per the germline V gene, CDR1 is SGHDT and CDR2 is YYEEEE. The CDR3 is 12 residues long. Here the CDR3 reads CASSFSYNEQFF. The CDR3 DNA reads TGTGCCAGCAGCTTCTCCTACAATGAGCAGTTCTTC.

V usage is TRBV20-1 and J usage is TRBJ1-2; maybe TRBD1 (6 bases). The CDR3 is 13 amino acids. From germline, CDR1 is DFQATT and CDR2 SNEGSKA (reference sequence). Trimming stripped 0 bases from V and 7 bases from J, with 12 bases between. The CDR3 here is CSAREGGSGGYTF. The CDR3 DNA sequence: TGCAGTGCTAGAGAAGGGGGGTCTGGTGGCTACACCTTC.

This clonotype was seen at least ten times. The chain uses TRBV2 and TRBJ2-5, with 7 bases lining up with TRBD1. Trimming took 7 bases from V and 4 from J; bases not matched to a gene: 6. The CDR3 is 13 amino acids. Germline values: CDR1 SNHLY, CDR2 FYNNEI. CDR3 protein: CASTGTERETQYF. The CDR3 coding sequence is TGTGCCAGCACCGGGACAGAACGAGAGACCCAGTACTTC.

This clonotype was counted between two and nine times. The gene calls are TRBV28 and TRBJ1-2; D unresolved. The CDR3 is 14 amino acids. Trimming stripped 5 bases from V and 4 bases from J, with 14 bases between. CDR1 MDHEN and CDR2 SYDVKM come from the germline V gene. The CDR3 loop is CASSLRRESYGYTF. For the CDR3, the DNA is TGTGCCAGCAGTCTCCGGAGAGAGAGCTATGGCTACACCTTC.

This clonotype was seen only a few times. This rearrangement joins TRBV19 to TRBJ1-5; 8 bases align to TRBD1. The V and J ends lost 6 bases and 2 bases, in that order; junction bases with no gene match: 15. Germline CDR1 and CDR2: LNHDA and SQIVND (reference sequence). This CDR3 comprises 18 residues. The CDR3 coding sequence is TGTGCCAGTAGCCGCGCAAAGGGTGACAGGGGTGGCAATCAGCCCCAGCATTTT. Translating gives CASSRAKGDRGGNQPQHF.

This clonotype was detected many times. The rearrangement links TRBV12-3 or TRBV12-4 to TRBJ1-6; D may be TRBD1 (5 bases). V lost 5 bases to trimming and J lost 8 bases, with 16 bases between them. This CDR3 spans 15 amino acids. Here the CDR3 reads CASSPSGTHYSPLHF. Written as DNA, the CDR3 is TGTGCCAGCAGTCCTTCCGGGACCCACTATTCACCCCTCCACTTT.

Concerning this clonotype itself: A much bigger clone sits one base away, suggesting this may be a read error. Since the CDR3 does not end with the conserved phenylalanine or tryptophan, this likely comes from a read error. The genes are TRBV7-9 and TRBJ1-2; 9 nucleotides match TRBD1. V lost 1 base to trimming and J lost 6 bases; unmatched junction nucleotides: 6. The length of the CDR3 is 15 residues. Germline CDR1 SEHNR, CDR2 FQNEAQ (reference sequence). The CDR3 reads CASSLGDRVWDGYTL. The DNA of the CDR3 is TGTGCCAGCAGCTTAGGGGACAGGGTTTGGGATGGCTACACCCTC.

The chain employs TRBV6-2 or TRBV6-3 and TRBJ2-1, with a tentative D call TRBD2 (6 bases). Germline V gives CDR1 MNHEY, CDR2 SVGEGT. The CDR3 has 17 amino acids. Trimming left V 0 bases short and J 7 bases short, with 19 bases between. This chain's CDR3 is CASSYSRVVGSGNEQFF. Written as DNA, the CDR3 is TGTGCCAGCAGTTACTCGAGGGTGGTTGGTAGCGGTAATGAGCAGTTCTTC.

This clonotype occurred a few times. This chain connects TRBV12-3 or TRBV12-4 to TRBJ1-1; no reliable D call. The CDR3 consists of 16 residues. V lost 0 bases and J 5 bases, leaving 16 bases between the germline ends. In DNA form, the CDR3 reads TGTGCCAGCAGTTTAGCGCTAATGGGAATGCCAACTGAAGCTTTCTTT. Translated: CASSLALMGMPTEAFF.

This clonotype has at least ten counts. CDR3 coding DNA: TGCAGCGTTGGGTCTGATATTGGAGAGAACACTGAAGCTTTCTTT. This codes for CSVGSDIGENTEAFF. The chain recombines TRBV29-1 with TRBJ1-1; D unresolved. Trimming removed 4 bases from V and 1 base from J, with 16 bases in between. The CDR3 length is 15 residues. CDR1 and CDR2 (germline): SQVTM, ANQGSEA. The full variable domain, in which reference TRBV29-1 and TRBJ1-1 provide the parts outside the CDR3, is SAVISQKPSRDICQRGTSLTIQCQVDSQVTMMFWYRQQPGQSLTLIATANQGSEATYESGFVIDKFPISRPNLTFSTLTVSNMSPEDSSIYLCSVGSDIGENTEAFFGQGTRLTVV.

This clonotype is medium-sized (0.01 to 0.1%) within its sample. The chain combines TRBV5-6 with TRBJ2-7; D unclear. There are 14 residues in the CDR3. V gave up 0 bases and J gave up 1 base, with 8 bases separating them. Germline CDR1 and CDR2: SGHDT and YYEEEE. This chain's CDR3 is CASSLDPGSYEQYF. The DNA of the CDR3 is TGTGCCAGCAGCTTGGACCCCGGGTCCTACGAGCAGTACTTC. Full variable domain (rest looked up from reference TRBV5-6 and TRBJ2-7): DAGVTQSPTHLIKTRGQQVTLRCSPKSGHDTVSWYQQALGQGPQFIFQYYEEEERQRGNFPDRFSGHQFPNYSSELNVNALLLGDSALYLCASSLDPGSYEQYFGPGTRLTVT.

In this sample, this clonotype turned up many times. The chain has TRBV6-5 and TRBJ2-1, with TRBD2 matching over 8 bases. The CDR3 totals 13 residues. Germline V gene lookup returns CDR1 MNHEY and CDR2 SVGAGI. V gave up 2 bases and J gave up 9 bases; unmatched junction bases: 3. The CDR3 DNA reads TGTGCCAGCAGTTACGGGACTAGTACTGAGCAGTTCTTC. Translated, it gives CASSYGTSTEQFF.

The chain links TRBV6-1 to TRBJ1-2; 11 bases map to TRBD1. The CDR3 contains 14 residues. V was clipped by 7 bases and J by 6 bases; unmatched bases: 7. Germline V gives CDR1 MNHNS, CDR2 SASEGT. This CDR3 is CASKRDRGADGYTF. The CDR3 DNA follows: TGTGCCAGCAAAAGGGACAGGGGGGCGGATGGCTACACCTTC.

The chain recombines TRBV10-1 with TRBJ2-3; D is ambiguous. CDR1 is WNHNN, CDR2 SYGVQD, per germline (reference sequence). The CDR3 covers 11 residues. Trimming pared 4 bases from V and 2 bases from J, leaving 1 base between. The CDR3 DNA sequence: TGCGCCAGCAGTGCCACAGATACGCAGTATTTT. This sequence encodes CASSATDTQYF.

The chain recombines TRBV29-1 with TRBJ1-1; 7 bases map to TRBD1. The junction had 11 bases not matched to a gene; V was cut back by 8 bases and J by 2 bases. Germline-derived CDR1 and CDR2 are SQVTM and ANQGSEA. This CDR3 is 14 amino acids long. This CDR3 is CSSQGRLLNTEAFF. In DNA, the CDR3 is TGCAGCTCACAGGGGCGATTGCTCAACACTGAAGCTTTCTTT. Combining the CDR3 with reference TRBV29-1 and TRBJ1-1 gives the whole variable domain SAVISQKPSRDICQRGTSLTIQCQVDSQVTMMFWYRQQPGQSLTLIATANQGSEATYESGFVIDKFPISRPNLTFSTLTVSNMSPEDSSIYLCSSQGRLLNTEAFFGQGTRLTVV.

Details on this clonotype: A much larger clone lies one base from this, so it may be a read error. The chain joins TRBV5-1 to TRBJ2-1; the D is unclear. Germline CDR1 SGHRS, CDR2 YFSETQ. There are 13 residues in the CDR3. The CDR3 DNA is TGCGCCAGCAGCCTGGTGTCCTACAGTGAGCAGTTCTTC. The encoded protein is CASSLVSYSEQFF.

Concerning this clonotype: A read error may be the cause here, since a much bigger clone is one base away. V is TRBV19 and J is TRBJ1-1; 10 bases match TRBD1. Unmatched junction bases numbered 8, after V lost 3 bases and J lost 4 bases. Looked up from germline, CDR1 is LNHDA and CDR2 is SQIVND (reference sequence). This CDR3 is 16 amino acids long. CDR3 sequence (DNA): TGTGCCAGTAGTATGGGACAGGGGCGGGTGAGCACTGAAGCTTTCTTT. This translates into CASSMGQGRVSTEAFF.

The chain uses TRBV11-1 and TRBJ2-7; TRBD1 agrees at 12 bases. After removal of 6 bases from V and 5 bases from J, the junction contained 8 bases not matched to a gene. The CDR3 is made up of 15 amino acids. CDR1 is SGHAT, CDR2 FQDESV, per germline (reference sequence). The CDR3 DNA reads as TGTGCCAGCAGTTTGACCGGGACAGGGGGCCACGAGCAGTACTTC. Amino acid sequence: CASSLTGTGGHEQYF.